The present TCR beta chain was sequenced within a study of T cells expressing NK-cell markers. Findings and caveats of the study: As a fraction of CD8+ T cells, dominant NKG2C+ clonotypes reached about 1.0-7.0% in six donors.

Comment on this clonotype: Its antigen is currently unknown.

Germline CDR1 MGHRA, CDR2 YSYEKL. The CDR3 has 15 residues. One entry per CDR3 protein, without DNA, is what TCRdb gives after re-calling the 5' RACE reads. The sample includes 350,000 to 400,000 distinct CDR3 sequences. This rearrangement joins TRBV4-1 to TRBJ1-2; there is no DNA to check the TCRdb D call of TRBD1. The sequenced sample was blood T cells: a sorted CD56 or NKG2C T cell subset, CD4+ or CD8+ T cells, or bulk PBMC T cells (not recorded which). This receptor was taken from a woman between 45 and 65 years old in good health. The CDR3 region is CASTQGARDNYGYTF.